This is a list of T cell receptor beta chains from one sample in a study of Ad26.COV2.S vaccination and SARS-CoV-2 variants. Sequenced by immunoSEQ multiplex PCR; TCRdb stores in-frame clones only, minus some. The data show 350,000 to 600,000 clones, about nine tenths seen once. The material was peripheral blood, obtained in a trial of Ad26.COV2.S vaccine versus placebo. The receptors were gathered from a person aged 18 to 59 who received the Ad26.COV2.S COVID-19 vaccine or a placebo. The CDR3 runs from the conserved cysteine through the conserved F or W. Fields, in order: V gene, clone size, J gene, D gene, CDR3 protein, CDR3 DNA. The D gene is left open where the match is weak. Clone size, where shown, is once, few, many, or a class for clones that have expanded.

v_call: TRBV19; clone_size: .; j_call: TRBJ2-5; d_call: TRBD1; cdr3_aa: CASSPGDRGWETQYF; cdr3_nt: TGTGCCAGTAGTCCGGGGGACAGGGGTTGGGAGACCCAGTACTTC
v_call: TRBV6-6; clone_size: few; j_call: TRBJ2-7; d_call: .; cdr3_aa: CASSQTPWFEQYF; cdr3_nt: TGTGCCAGCAGCCAAACCCCCTGGTTCGAGCAGTACTTC
v_call: TRBV18; clone_size: .; j_call: TRBJ2-1; d_call: .; cdr3_aa: CASSPLTTGVVEQFF; cdr3_nt: TGTGCCAGCTCACCCCTAACGACGGGTGTGGTTGAGCAGTTCTTC
v_call: TRBV5-1; clone_size: .; j_call: TRBJ1-1; d_call: .; cdr3_aa: CASSLRGFEAFF; cdr3_nt: TGCGCCAGCAGCTTGCGCGGGTTTGAAGCTTTCTTT
v_call: TRBV19; clone_size: .; j_call: TRBJ2-3; d_call: .; cdr3_aa: CASKPVWATDTQYF; cdr3_nt: TGTGCCAGTAAACCAGTCTGGGCCACAGATACGCAGTATTTT
v_call: TRBV29-1; clone_size: once; j_call: TRBJ2-3; d_call: .; cdr3_aa: CSVAVQGRTDTQYF; cdr3_nt: TGCAGCGTCGCGGTCCAGGGGCGCACAGATACGCAGTATTTT
v_call: TRBV28; clone_size: .; j_call: TRBJ2-3; d_call: TRBD2; cdr3_aa: CASSPTSGSTDTQYF; cdr3_nt: TGTGCCAGCAGCCCAACTAGCGGCAGCACAGATACGCAGTATTTT
v_call: TRBV27; clone_size: .; j_call: TRBJ1-6; d_call: .; cdr3_aa: CASRGFRDDSPLHF; cdr3_nt: TGTGCCAGCAGGGGCTTCCGGGACGACTCACCCCTCCACTTT
v_call: TRBV30; clone_size: .; j_call: TRBJ1-2; d_call: .; cdr3_aa: CAWSGVGDGGYTF; cdr3_nt: TGTGCCTGGAGCGGAGTAGGGGATGGGGGCTACACCTTC
v_call: TRBV9; clone_size: .; j_call: TRBJ2-3; d_call: TRBD2; cdr3_aa: CASSVGAGGLIRDTQYF; cdr3_nt: TGTGCCAGCAGCGTCGGAGCGGGGGGGTTAATTCGGGATACGCAGTATTTT
v_call: TRBV5-1; clone_size: .; j_call: TRBJ1-5; d_call: TRBD1; cdr3_aa: CASSTGQGGSNQPQHF; cdr3_nt: TGCGCCAGCAGCACCGGACAGGGTGGGAGCAATCAGCCCCAGCATTTT
v_call: TRBV7-9; clone_size: once; j_call: TRBJ2-7; d_call: TRBD1; cdr3_aa: CASSLVGTGGYEQYF; cdr3_nt: TGTGCCAGCAGCTTAGTTGGGACAGGGGGTTACGAGCAGTACTTC
v_call: TRBV7-2; clone_size: .; j_call: TRBJ1-5; d_call: TRBD1; cdr3_aa: CASSKNRGSNQPQHF; cdr3_nt: TGTGCCAGCAGCAAGAACAGGGGTAGCAATCAGCCCCAGCATTTT
v_call: TRBV28; clone_size: once; j_call: TRBJ1-5; d_call: TRBD1; cdr3_aa: CASRRQGSNQPQHF; cdr3_nt: TGTGCCAGCAGAAGACAGGGGTCCAATCAGCCCCAGCATTTT
v_call: TRBV28; clone_size: .; j_call: TRBJ2-3; d_call: TRBD2; cdr3_aa: CASIPSLASGRRGTQYF; cdr3_nt: TGTGCCAGCATCCCCTCTTTAGCTAGCGGGAGGAGGGGTACGCAGTATTTT
v_call: TRBV5-1; clone_size: .; j_call: TRBJ2-1; d_call: TRBD2; cdr3_aa: CASSAGLAPGNEQFF; cdr3_nt: TGCGCCAGCAGCGCGGGACTAGCGCCTGGCAATGAGCAGTTCTTC
v_call: TRBV18; clone_size: .; j_call: TRBJ2-3; d_call: .; cdr3_aa: CASSPRVMDTQYF; cdr3_nt: TGTGCCAGCTCACCACGGGTTATGGATACGCAGTATTTT
v_call: TRBV6-5; clone_size: few; j_call: TRBJ1-3; d_call: .; cdr3_aa: CASSYLAQSSGNTIYF; cdr3_nt: TGTGCCAGCAGTTACCTCGCACAGAGCTCTGGAAACACCATATATTTT
v_call: TRBV5-5; clone_size: .; j_call: TRBJ1-2; d_call: .; cdr3_aa: CASTRDPHGYTF; cdr3_nt: TGTGCCAGCACCCGGGACCCTCATGGCTACACCTTC
v_call: TRBV27; clone_size: .; j_call: TRBJ2-3; d_call: TRBD2; cdr3_aa: CASSLAASGRIDTQYF; cdr3_nt: TGTGCCAGCAGTTTAGCGGCTAGCGGGAGGATTGATACGCAGTATTTT
v_call: TRBV11-2; clone_size: .; j_call: TRBJ1-2; d_call: TRBD1; cdr3_aa: CASSSGGGHNYGYTF; cdr3_nt: TGTGCCAGCAGCTCAGGGGGGGGGCATAACTATGGCTACACCTTC
v_call: TRBV15; clone_size: .; j_call: TRBJ1-1; d_call: .; cdr3_aa: CATSRDRGRTEAFF; cdr3_nt: TGTGCCACCAGCAGAGATAGGGGAAGGACTGAAGCTTTCTTT
v_call: TRBV4-1; clone_size: .; j_call: TRBJ1-3; d_call: .; cdr3_aa: CASSQLQGWGLRDTIYF; cdr3_nt: TGCGCCAGCAGCCAATTGCAGGGCTGGGGTTTGCGAGACACCATATATTTT
v_call: TRBV5-1; clone_size: .; j_call: TRBJ2-1; d_call: TRBD1; cdr3_aa: CASAPGTDYNEQFF; cdr3_nt: TGCGCCAGTGCTCCCGGGACAGACTACAATGAGCAGTTCTTC
v_call: TRBV7-2; clone_size: .; j_call: TRBJ1-2; d_call: .; cdr3_aa: CASRSTGTFYSGGYTF; cdr3_nt: TGTGCCAGCAGATCGACCGGGACCTTTTACTCGGGGGGCTACACCTTC
v_call: TRBV19; clone_size: .; j_call: TRBJ2-5; d_call: .; cdr3_aa: CASSIGQGHQETQYF; cdr3_nt: TGTGCCAGTAGTATTGGGCAGGGGCACCAAGAGACCCAGTACTTC
v_call: TRBV5-1; clone_size: .; j_call: TRBJ2-3; d_call: .; cdr3_aa: CASSLVSTDTQYF; cdr3_nt: TGCGCCAGCAGCTTGGTATCTACAGATACGCAGTATTTT
v_call: TRBV25-1; clone_size: .; j_call: TRBJ2-7; d_call: TRBD1; cdr3_aa: CASSGGLTGVGYEQYF; cdr3_nt: TGTGCCAGCTCAGGGGGCTTGACAGGGGTAGGTTACGAGCAGTACTTC
v_call: TRBV24-1; clone_size: .; j_call: TRBJ2-3; d_call: .; cdr3_aa: CATSDLYPAKTQYF; cdr3_nt: TGTGCCACCAGTGATTTGTATCCAGCTAAGACGCAGTATTTT
v_call: TRBV12-3/TRBV12-4; clone_size: .; j_call: TRBJ1-1; d_call: TRBD1; cdr3_aa: CASSRTGDTEAFF; cdr3_nt: TGTGCCAGCAGCCGGACAGGGGACACTGAAGCTTTCTTT